This is a list of T cell receptor beta chains from one sample in a study of CD4 T cells in relation to SARS-CoV-2 and coronaviruses. Assay: immunoSEQ multiplex PCR; the TCRdb copy retains only in-frame clones and omits some. The sample includes roughly 19,000 clones, approximately 84% of them seen just once. No antigens are known for them. The sequencing input was CD4+ T cells from PBMCs, cultured in vitro. The receptors shown here come from a human donor in good health. Each CDR3 is given with its conserved first and last residue. The D gene is left open where the match is weak. For some rows the clone size is stated as once, few or many, or as a class when expanded; others skip it.

clone_size	v_call	j_call	d_call	cdr3_nt	cdr3_aa
.	TRBV21-1	TRBJ1-2	.	TGTGCCAGCAGCCTATACAGACCACTTTGTGACAGGGGCTATGGCTACACCTTC	CASSLYRPLCDRGYGYTF
once	TRBV6-1	TRBJ2-6	.	TGTGCCAGCAGTGAAGCGCTTTCTGGGGCCAACGTCCTGACTTTC	CASSEALSGANVLTF
.	TRBV5-6	TRBJ2-7	.	TGTGCCAGCAGCCGGGGCCAGGGCTCCTACGAGCAGTACTTC	CASSRGQGSYEQYF
.	TRBV10-2	TRBJ2-3	TRBD2	TGCGCCAGCAGTGATGGGGCGGGAGGGAATATGGATACGCAGTATTTT	CASSDGAGGNMDTQYF
.	TRBV3-1/TRBV3-2	TRBJ2-3	.	TGTGCCAGCAGCTTGTTCACAGATACGCAGTATTTT	CASSLFTDTQYF
once	TRBV14	TRBJ2-3	TRBD2	TGTGCCAGCAGCCATAACAGCGGGATTGGCACAGATACGCAGTATTTT	CASSHNSGIGTDTQYF
few	TRBV2	TRBJ2-7	.	TGTGCCAGCAGGGCGGAGTACGAGCAGTACTTC	CASRAEYEQYF
.	TRBV20-1	TRBJ2-5	.	TGCAGCGGTTGGAGCCAAGAGACCCAGTACTTC	CSGWSQETQYF
.	TRBV21-1	TRBJ2-7	.	TGTGCCAGCAGCGATGAAACACCAATCGGCCGAAGCTCCTACGAGCAGTACTTC	CASSDETPIGRSSYEQYF
.	TRBV11-2	TRBJ2-7	.	TGTGCCAGCAGCTCATCGGGGCCTTACGAGCAGTACTTC	CASSSSGPYEQYF
.	TRBV28	TRBJ1-4	.	TGTGCCAGCAGTTTAAGTAAGCGGGGGGCGGAAAAACTGTTTTTT	CASSLSKRGAEKLFF
.	TRBV5-1	TRBJ2-7	TRBD2	TGCGCCAGCAGCTTGGGGGCTAGCGGGCAATTGGGGGAGCAGTACTTC	CASSLGASGQLGEQYF
.	TRBV27	TRBJ1-5	TRBD1	TGTGCCAGCAGTACAACCCGGACAGGGGCTTATCAGCCCCAGCATTTT	CASSTTRTGAYQPQHF
.	TRBV18	TRBJ1-1	.	TGTGCCAGCTCACCTCCGGCCCTAATGGCCATGAACACTGAAGCTTTCTTT	CASSPPALMAMNTEAFF
.	TRBV29-1	TRBJ2-1	.	TGCACAGCTTTGTCGTACAATGAGCAGTTCTTC	CTALSYNEQFF
.	TRBV5-1	TRBJ1-2	TRBD1	TGCGCCAGCAGCTTCAATGGACAGGGGAAAGGCTACACCTTC	CASSFNGQGKGYTF
.	TRBV6-2/TRBV6-3	TRBJ2-2	TRBD2	TGTGCCAGCAGCCCCTTTTTTGGACTAGCGACTTCGAACACCGGGGAGCTGTTTTTT	CASSPFFGLATSNTGELFF
few	TRBV2	TRBJ1-1	.	TGTGCCAGCAGTGAAGGGAACAGGAAAACTGAAGCTTTCTTT	CASSEGNRKTEAFF
.	TRBV28	TRBJ1-3	.	TGTGCCAGCAGTTTACGGAGGGTAGCCTCTGGAAACACCATATATTTT	CASSLRRVASGNTIYF
.	TRBV11-2	TRBJ2-1	.	TGTGCCAGCAGCTTGGGAGCGAACTACAATGAGCAGTTCTTC	CASSLGANYNEQFF
once	TRBV28	TRBJ1-2	.	TGTGCCAGCCGGGGCTACACCTTC	CASRGYTF
few	TRBV18	TRBJ1-1	.	TGTGCCAGCTCACCACCGACGGGGAACACTGAAGCTTTCTTT	CASSPPTGNTEAFF
.	TRBV29-1	TRBJ1-1	TRBD1	TGCAGCGTTGACAGGGGGAGCACTGAAGCTTTCTTT	CSVDRGSTEAFF
.	TRBV7-2	TRBJ2-7	.	TGTGCCAGCAGCTCGGGACAAGATAACTACGAGCAGTACTTC	CASSSGQDNYEQYF
.	TRBV7-9	TRBJ1-4	.	TGTGCCAGCAGCTCGAGAGACAGCTCTAATGAAAAACTGTTTTTT	CASSSRDSSNEKLFF
.	TRBV28	TRBJ1-6	.	TGTGCCAGCAGTTTGGCCAGTTGGGTGGGGATTGGGTCACCCCTCCACTTT	CASSLASWVGIGSPLHF
.	TRBV19	TRBJ1-5	.	TGTGCCAGTAGTATGCAGGGCCCCCAGCCCCAGCATTTT	CASSMQGPQPQHF
few	TRBV7-3	TRBJ2-5	.	TGTGCCAGCAGCTCAACCGCTGGACACCAAGAGACCCAGTACTTC	CASSSTAGHQETQYF
.	TRBV19	TRBJ2-1	.	TGTGCCAGTAGTATAGGGCCTACACAGCAGTTCTTC	CASSIGPTQQFF
.	TRBV7-3	TRBJ2-2	.	TGTGCCAGCAGCAAAAACAGCCTCGCGAACACCGGGGAGCTGTTTTTT	CASSKNSLANTGELFF
few	TRBV5-1	TRBJ2-2	.	TGCGCCAGCAGCTCGACAGGGAGGACCGGGGAGCTGTTTTTT	CASSSTGRTGELFF
.	TRBV5-4	TRBJ2-3	.	TGTGCCAGCAGCTTGGGAACTCGAAGGCCCGACGGAGATACGCAGTATTTT	CASSLGTRRPDGDTQYF